This T cell receptor beta chain was recorded in a study of CD8+CD57+ T cells in acquired aplastic anemia. Study overall: Isolated CD4+ and CD8+ cells, once sorted, yielded DNA averaging roughly 3 ug.

As regards this clonotype: Its specificity is not known.

Selection for sequencing was limited to patients who had shown CD8+CD57+ cell expansion by flow cytometry. Blood was sampled before the patients had received any therapy. Notes on the study in general: Between the patient and control groups, CD8+ Simpson's diversity did not differ significantly. The study identified twenty-nine CD8+ CDR3 sequences shared by patients and controls.

According to the study, genomic DNA was the template for TCR beta VDJ and CDR3 profiling. MiXCR was run by TCRdb on the reads, yielding one entry per CDR3 protein. In the table there are under 200,000 distinct CDR3 sequences, around half of which are singletons. With 3 bases removed from V and 6 bases from J, the gap between germline ends came to 12 bases. CDR1 is ENHRY, CDR2 SYGVKD, per germline. The length of the CDR3 is 14 residues. The gene calls are TRBV10-3 and TRBJ1-5; maybe TRBD1 (6 bases). The sequenced material came from sorted CD4+, CD8+, or CD8+CD57+ T cells (not recorded which) from PBMCs. The TCR sequence derives from a human donor with aplastic anemia. CDR3 in amino acids: CAISDLGQSQPQHF. CDR3 sequence (DNA): TGTGCCATCAGTGACCTTGGACAGTCTCAGCCCCAGCATTTT.